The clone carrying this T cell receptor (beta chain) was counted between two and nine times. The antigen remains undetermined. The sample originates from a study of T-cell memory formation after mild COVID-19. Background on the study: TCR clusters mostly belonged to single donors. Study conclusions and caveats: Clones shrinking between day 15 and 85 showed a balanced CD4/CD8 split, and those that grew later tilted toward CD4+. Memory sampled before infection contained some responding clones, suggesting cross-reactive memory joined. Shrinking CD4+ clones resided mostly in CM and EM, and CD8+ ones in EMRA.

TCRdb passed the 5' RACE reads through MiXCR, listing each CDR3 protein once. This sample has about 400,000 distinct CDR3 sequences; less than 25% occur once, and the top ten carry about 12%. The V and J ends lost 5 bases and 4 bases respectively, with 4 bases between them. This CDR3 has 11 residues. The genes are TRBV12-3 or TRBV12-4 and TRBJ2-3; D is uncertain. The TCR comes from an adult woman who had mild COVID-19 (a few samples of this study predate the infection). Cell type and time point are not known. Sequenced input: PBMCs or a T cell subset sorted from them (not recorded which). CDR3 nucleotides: TGTGCCAGCAGTGGTGCAGATACGCAGTATTTT. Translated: CASSGADTQYF.